This TCR beta chain derives from a study of blood T cells in healthy people across ages. Through a sample-barcoded 5' primer and a J-beta primer mix, a second PCR was run for roughly 6 to 11 cycles. In TCRdb, the 5' RACE reads were re-called with MiXCR into one record per CDR3 protein. The sample includes about 630,000 distinct CDR3 sequences, over 20% seen only once; the top ten take roughly 3.6%. In its sample, this clonotype was seen a few times. J lost 5 bases, V lost 0 bases, and 6 bases had no gene match. This CDR3 is 15 amino acids long. The germline V gene has CDR1 MGHRA and CDR2 YSYEKL. The sequencing input was blood. This rearrangement joins TRBV4-1 to TRBJ2-7; TRBD2 agrees at 8 bases. This receptor was identified in a man between 65 and 79 years old in good health. CDR3 region: CASSQEASGPHEQYF. In DNA form, the CDR3 reads TGCGCCAGCAGCCAAGAGGCTAGCGGGCCCCACGAGCAGTACTTC.